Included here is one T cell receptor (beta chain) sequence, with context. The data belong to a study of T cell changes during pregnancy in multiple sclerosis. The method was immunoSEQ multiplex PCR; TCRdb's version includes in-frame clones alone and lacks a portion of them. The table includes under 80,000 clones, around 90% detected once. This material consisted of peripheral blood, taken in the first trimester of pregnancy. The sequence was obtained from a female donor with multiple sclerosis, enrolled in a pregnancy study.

The CDR3 DNA follows: TGTGCCTGGAGTCTCCAAGTGGGGGGGGAGACCCAGTACTTC. It specifies CAWSLQVGGETQYF. The V gene is TRBV30, the J gene TRBJ2-5; 7 bases match TRBD2. From germline, CDR1 is GTSNPN and CDR2 SVGIG (reference sequence). The CDR3 is 14 residues long. V was clipped by 2 bases and J by 5 bases; unmatched bases: 8.